Shown below are 2 T cell receptor beta chains from a single sample sequenced in a study of human T cells and chemical hapten exposure (dated by TCRdb to the early 2020s). The time point label here, explained by the study, means: patch test 2, 6 weeks after DPC sensitization. What the treatment or condition label conveys for this sample: therapeutic diphenylcyclopropenone sensitization with weekly scalp DPC. Receptor libraries were prepared by RACE. The sequencing machine was a NextSeq 500. TCRdb ran its own pipeline on the public reads, namely fastp trimming at Q25 and MiXCR clone calling, and kept in-frame beta chains. Here each entry gathers all rows of one CDR3 protein and keeps the most common genes and DNA. The sample data list some 79,000 distinct CDR3 sequences, and 10% of these were observed just once. The ten biggest clones cover around 5% of the sample. Sequencing used whole blood, obtained in connection with sensitization to the hapten diphenylcyclopropenone (DPC). The receptors were gathered from a woman aged 45-60 years with alopecia areata. Some clones in this sample may be carry-over from other donors' samples.

This clonotype was seen at least ten times. The chain links TRBV25-1 to TRBJ2-2, with D possibly matching TRBD1 (5 bases). Germline loops: CDR1 MGHDK, CDR2 SYGVNS. The CDR3 is made up of 12 amino acids. V lost 8 bases and J lost 4, with 8 bases in between. CDR3 DNA: TGTGCCAGCCACAGGACCACCGGGGAGCTGTTTTTT. Its protein product is CASHRTTGELFF.

This clonotype appeared many times. This sequence joins TRBV5-4 and TRBJ2-1, with unresolved D. This CDR3 has 12 amino acids. V was shortened by 9 bases and J by 0 bases, with 7 bases between the two germline ends. Germline CDR1 SGHNT, CDR2 YYREEE (reference sequence). The CDR3 DNA sequence: TGTGCCACCCCCGGCTCCTACAATGAGCAGTTCTTC. It specifies CATPGSYNEQFF.